Listed below are T cell receptor beta chains from one sample, sequenced in a study of Ad26.COV2.S vaccination and SARS-CoV-2 variants. Method: immunoSEQ multiplex PCR; TCRdb's copy keeps in-frame clones and lacks some. The repertoire has about 680,000 clones, roughly 90% of them found once; the top ten carry about 1.5%. Sequencing used peripheral blood, obtained in a trial of Ad26.COV2.S vaccine versus placebo. Receptor source: a person between 18 and 60 years old who received the Ad26.COV2.S COVID-19 vaccine or a placebo. The CDR3 runs from the conserved cysteine through the conserved F or W. The D gene is left open where the match is weak. The size entry is marked missing in some rows and otherwise reads once, few, many or a size class.

>TRBD1|-|15|TRBV5-1|TRBJ2-2
TGCGCCAGCAGCTTGCGGACAGGGAGTACCGGGGAGCTGTTTTTT
CASSLRTGSTGELFF
>TRBD1|once|14|TRBV18|TRBJ2-7
TGTGCCAGCTCCCCTGGACAGGGCCCCTACGAGCAGTACTTC
CASSPGQGPYEQYF
>TRBD2|-|17|TRBV2|TRBJ2-2
TGTGCCAGCAGTCAGTACCTTAGCGGGATGAACACCGGGGAGCTGTTTTTT
CASSQYLSGMNTGELFF
>TRBD1|once|14|TRBV9|TRBJ2-7
TGTGCCAGCAGCGTGACAGGGGGCAGTTACGAGCAGTACTTC
CASSVTGGSYEQYF
>TRBD1|-|17|TRBV7-2|TRBJ1-5
TGTGCCAGCAGCTTATCTATGGCAGGGGGCCTTGGGGAGCCCCAGCATTTT
CASSLSMAGGLGEPQHF
>-|-|16|TRBV7-9|TRBJ2-2
TGTGCCAGCAGCTTGTTAGGACAGCCGAACACCGGGGAGCTGTTTTTT
CASSLLGQPNTGELFF
>-|-|13|TRBV5-5|TRBJ1-5
TGTGCCAGCAGCTTGGCTGGTTATCAGCCCCAGCATTTT
CASSLAGYQPQHF
>TRBD1|-|15|TRBV7-2|TRBJ1-3
TGTGCCAGCAGCTACGGGACAGGGAAGGGTAACACCATATATTTT
CASSYGTGKGNTIYF
>-|-|13|TRBV7-9|TRBJ2-7
TGTGCCAGCAGCTTACTAACTGCCTACGAGCAGTACTTC
CASSLLTAYEQYF
>TRBD1|-|15|TRBV5-5|TRBJ2-5
TGTGCCAGCAGCTTGACAGGGGGAAGACAAGAGACCCAGTACTTC
CASSLTGGRQETQYF
>-|-|14|TRBV29-1|TRBJ1-5
TGCAGCGTTGACTCGGCAGGGCAGGGACAGCCCCAGCATTTT
CSVDSAGQGQPQHF
>-|-|17|TRBV27|TRBJ2-1
TGTGCCAGCAGTTTATGGGGTAGCTGGAGCTCCTACAATGAGCAGTTCTTC
CASSLWGSWSSYNEQFF
>TRBD2|-|16|TRBV27|TRBJ2-3
TGTGCCAGCAGTCCCTGGACTAGCGGGGATGTCAGCACGCAGTATTTT
CASSPWTSGDVSTQYF
>-|-|14|TRBV5-1|TRBJ1-3
TGCGCCAGCAGCTTGCCCTCGGTCGGAAACACCATATATTTT
CASSLPSVGNTIYF
>-|-|13|TRBV6-1|TRBJ1-2
TGTGCCAGCAGTGAAGGGGTGAGGGGAGGCTACACCTTC
CASSEGVRGGYTF
>-|-|17|TRBV5-1|TRBJ1-1
TGCGCCAGCAGCTCTTTCCGTCTAGTAAGGGGAGGCACTGAAGCTTTCTTT
CASSSFRLVRGGTEAFF
>-|-|14|TRBV2|TRBJ2-7
TGTGCCAGCAGTGAATTGGAGGGTTCCTACGAGCAGTACTTC
CASSELEGSYEQYF
>-|-|17|TRBV19|TRBJ1-2
TGTGCCAGTAGACTACATGGTCGTATAGGAATTAACTATGGCTACACCTTC
CASRLHGRIGINYGYTF
>TRBD1|-|18|TRBV25-1|TRBJ1-6
TGTGCCAGCAGTGAGGGGACAGGGGGCTTCAACTATAATTCACCCCTCCACTTT
CASSEGTGGFNYNSPLHF
>-|-|14|TRBV5-1|TRBJ2-2
TGCGCCAGCAGCTTGCCACTGGAAACCGGGGAGCTGTTTTTT
CASSLPLETGELFF
>-|-|15|TRBV3-1/TRBV3-2|TRBJ2-1
TGTGCCAGCAGCCACGGACTAGTGGGGGCCAATGAGCAGTTCTTC
CASSHGLVGANEQFF
>-|-|12|TRBV14|TRBJ1-3
TGTGCCAGCAGGGGCTCTGGAAACACCATATATTTT
CASRGSGNTIYF
>TRBD1|-|13|TRBV19|TRBJ2-3
TGTGCCAGTAGGAGGACAGGGGCGGGCTTGCAGTATTTT
CASRRTGAGLQYF
>TRBD1|-|14|TRBV10-3|TRBJ1-2
TGTGCCATCAGTGCTCCGGGACAGAGCTATGGCTACACCTTC
CAISAPGQSYGYTF
>-|-|15|TRBV5-1|TRBJ2-5
TGCGCCAGCAGCTTGGTCCGGGGCCTCCAAGAGACCCAGTACTTC
CASSLVRGLQETQYF
>-|-|16|TRBV4-1|TRBJ2-1
TGCGCCAGCAGCCAAGGTACCCCTAGCTCCTACAATGAGCAGTTCTTC
CASSQGTPSSYNEQFF
>-|-|16|TRBV5-1|TRBJ1-3
TGCGCCAGCAGCCCGGACAGACCCAACTCTGGAAACACCATATATTTT
CASSPDRPNSGNTIYF
>TRBD2|-|17|TRBV4-2|TRBJ2-2
TGTGCCAGCAGAGGGACTAGCGGGGGGGCCTCCGGCGGGGAGCTGTTTTTT
CASRGTSGGASGGELFF
>TRBD1|-|15|TRBV5-4|TRBJ2-2
TGTGCCAGCAGAGGGACAGGGGGGATGACCGGGGAGCTGTTTTTT
CASRGTGGMTGELFF
>TRBD2|-|15|TRBV19|TRBJ2-1
TGTGCCAGTAACTCACCTAGCGGGAGTCTCTACGAGCAGTTCTTC
CASNSPSGSLYEQFF